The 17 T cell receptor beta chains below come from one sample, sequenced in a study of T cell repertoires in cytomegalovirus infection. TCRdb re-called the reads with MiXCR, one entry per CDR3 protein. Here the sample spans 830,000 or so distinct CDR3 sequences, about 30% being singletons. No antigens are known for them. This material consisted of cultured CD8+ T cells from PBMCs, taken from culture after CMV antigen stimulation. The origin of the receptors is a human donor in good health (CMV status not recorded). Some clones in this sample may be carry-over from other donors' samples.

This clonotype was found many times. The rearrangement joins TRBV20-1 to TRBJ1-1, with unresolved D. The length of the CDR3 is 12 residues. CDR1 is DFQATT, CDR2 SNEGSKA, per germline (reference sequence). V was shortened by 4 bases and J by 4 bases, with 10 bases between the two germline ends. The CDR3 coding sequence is TGCAGTGCTACCAGGTCGGGCACTGAAGCTTTCTTT. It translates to CSATRSGTEAFF.

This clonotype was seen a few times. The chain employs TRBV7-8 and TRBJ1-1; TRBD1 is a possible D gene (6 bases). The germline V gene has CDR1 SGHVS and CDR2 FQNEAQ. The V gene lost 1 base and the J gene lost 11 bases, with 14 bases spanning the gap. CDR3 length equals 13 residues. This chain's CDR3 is CASSLGGRGPAFF. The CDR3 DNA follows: TGTGCCAGCAGCTTAGGGGGGCGTGGCCCCGCTTTCTTT.

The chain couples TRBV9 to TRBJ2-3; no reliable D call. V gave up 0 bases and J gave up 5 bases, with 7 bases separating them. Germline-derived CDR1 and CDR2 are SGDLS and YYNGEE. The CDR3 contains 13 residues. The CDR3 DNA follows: TGTGCCAGCAGCGTAGGTGGAGTAGATACGCAGTATTTT. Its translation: CASSVGGVDTQYF. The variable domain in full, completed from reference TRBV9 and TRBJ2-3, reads DSGVTQTPKHLITATGQRVTLRCSPRSGDLSVYWYQQSLDQGLQFLIQYYNGEERAKGNILERFSAQQFPDLHSELNLSSLELGDSALYFCASSVGGVDTQYFGPGTRLTVL.

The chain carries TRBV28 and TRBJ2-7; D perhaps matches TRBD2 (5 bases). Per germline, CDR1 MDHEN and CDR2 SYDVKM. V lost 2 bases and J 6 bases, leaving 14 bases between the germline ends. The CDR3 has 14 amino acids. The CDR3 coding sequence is TGTGCCAGCAGTTTAGGACTCGCGGAAGGCGAGCAGTACTTC. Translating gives CASSLGLAEGEQYF.

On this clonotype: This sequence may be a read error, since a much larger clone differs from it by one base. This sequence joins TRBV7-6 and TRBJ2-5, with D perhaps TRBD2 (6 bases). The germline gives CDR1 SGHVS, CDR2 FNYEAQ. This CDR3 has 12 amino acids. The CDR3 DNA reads TGTGCCAGCAGCTTTAGTCGGGAGACCCGGTACTTC. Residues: CASSFSRETRYF. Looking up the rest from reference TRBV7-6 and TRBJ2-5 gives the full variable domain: GAGVSQSPRYKVTKRGQDVALRCDPISGHVSLYWYRQALGQGPEFLTYFNYEAQQDKSGLPNDRFSAERPEGSISTLTIQRTEQRDSAMYRCASSFSRETRYFGPGTRLLVL.

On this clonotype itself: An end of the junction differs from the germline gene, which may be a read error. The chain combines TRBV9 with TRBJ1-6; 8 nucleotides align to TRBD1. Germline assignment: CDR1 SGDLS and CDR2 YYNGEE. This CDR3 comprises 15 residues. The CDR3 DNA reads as TGTGTCAGCAGCGTAGGTCAGGGGGCAAATTCACCCCTCCACTTT. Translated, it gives CVSSVGQGANSPLHF.

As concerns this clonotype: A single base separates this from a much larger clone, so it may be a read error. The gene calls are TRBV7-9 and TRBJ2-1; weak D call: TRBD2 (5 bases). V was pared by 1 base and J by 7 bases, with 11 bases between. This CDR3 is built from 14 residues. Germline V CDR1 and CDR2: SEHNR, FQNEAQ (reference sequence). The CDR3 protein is CASSLVEGRNEQFF. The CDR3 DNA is TGTGCCAGCAGCTTAGTCGAGGGCCGGAATGAGCAGTTCTTC.

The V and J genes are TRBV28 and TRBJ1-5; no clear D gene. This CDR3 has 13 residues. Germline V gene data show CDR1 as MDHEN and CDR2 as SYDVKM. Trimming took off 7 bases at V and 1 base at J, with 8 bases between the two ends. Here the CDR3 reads CASTLASNQPQHF. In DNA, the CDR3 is TGTGCCAGCACCCTGGCCAGCAATCAGCCCCAGCATTTT.

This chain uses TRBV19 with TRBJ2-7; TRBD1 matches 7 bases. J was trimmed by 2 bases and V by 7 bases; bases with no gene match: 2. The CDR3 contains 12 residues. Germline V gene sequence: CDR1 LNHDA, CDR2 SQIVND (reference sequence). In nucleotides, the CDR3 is TGTGCCAGTAAGGGGGCTGCCTACGAGCAGTACTTC. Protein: CASKGAAYEQYF.

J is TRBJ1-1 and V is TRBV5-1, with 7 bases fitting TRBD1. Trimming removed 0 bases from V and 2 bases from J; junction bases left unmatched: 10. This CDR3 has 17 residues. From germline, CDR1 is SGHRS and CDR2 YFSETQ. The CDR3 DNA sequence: TGCGCCAGCAGCTTGGTAGGAGGGGGCGCATTAAACACTGAAGCTTTCTTT. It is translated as CASSLVGGGALNTEAFF.

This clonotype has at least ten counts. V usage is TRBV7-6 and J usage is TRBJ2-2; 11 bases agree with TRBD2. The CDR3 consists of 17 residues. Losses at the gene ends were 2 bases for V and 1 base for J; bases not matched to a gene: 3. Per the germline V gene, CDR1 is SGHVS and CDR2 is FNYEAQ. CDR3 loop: CASSLPGLAVNTGELFF. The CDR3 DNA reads TGTGCCAGCAGCTTACCGGGACTAGCGGTGAACACCGGGGAGCTGTTTTTT.

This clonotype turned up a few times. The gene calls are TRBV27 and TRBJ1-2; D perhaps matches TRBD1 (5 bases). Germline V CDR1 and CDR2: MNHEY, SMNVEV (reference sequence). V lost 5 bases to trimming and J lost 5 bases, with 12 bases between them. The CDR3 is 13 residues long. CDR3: CASSGIQEYGYTF. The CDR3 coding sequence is TGTGCCAGCAGTGGGATACAGGAGTATGGCTACACCTTC.

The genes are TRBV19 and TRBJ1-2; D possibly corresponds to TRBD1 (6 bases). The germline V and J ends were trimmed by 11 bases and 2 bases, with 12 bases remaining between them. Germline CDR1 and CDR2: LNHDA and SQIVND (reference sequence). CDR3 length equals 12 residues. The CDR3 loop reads CALGGPNYGYTF. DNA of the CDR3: TGTGCCCTCGGGGGCCCAAACTATGGCTACACCTTC.

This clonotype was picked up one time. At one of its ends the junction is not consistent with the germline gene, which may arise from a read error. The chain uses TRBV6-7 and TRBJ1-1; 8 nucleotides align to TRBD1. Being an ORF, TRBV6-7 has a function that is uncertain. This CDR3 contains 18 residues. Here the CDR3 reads CASSTGGPYFRMNTEASF. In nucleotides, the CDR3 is TGTGCCAGCAGTACAGGGGGGCCCTACTTTCGGATGAACACTGAAGCTTCCTTT.

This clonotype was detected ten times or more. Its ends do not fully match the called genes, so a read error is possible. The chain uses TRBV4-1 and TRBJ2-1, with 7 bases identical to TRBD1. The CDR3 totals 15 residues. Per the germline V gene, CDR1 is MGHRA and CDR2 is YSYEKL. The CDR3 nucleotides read TGTGCCAGCAGCCAAGGGGGCTCCTCCTACAATGAGCAGTTCTTC. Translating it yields CASSQGGSSYNEQFF.

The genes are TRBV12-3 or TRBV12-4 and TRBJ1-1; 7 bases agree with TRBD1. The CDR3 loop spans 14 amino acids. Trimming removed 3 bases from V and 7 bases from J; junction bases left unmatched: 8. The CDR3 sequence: CASSFLDRDGEAFF. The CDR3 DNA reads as TGTGCCAGCAGTTTTCTCGACAGGGACGGTGAAGCTTTCTTT.

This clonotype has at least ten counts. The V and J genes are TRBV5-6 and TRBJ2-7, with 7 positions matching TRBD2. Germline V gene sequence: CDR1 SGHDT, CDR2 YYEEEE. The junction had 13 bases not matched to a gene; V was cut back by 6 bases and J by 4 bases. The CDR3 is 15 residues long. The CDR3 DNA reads TGTGCCAGCAAGCCCTCATTTTCGGGGGGATACGAGCAGTACGTC. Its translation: CASKPSFSGGYEQYV.